The rows below give T cell receptor beta chains drawn from one sample of a study of blood T cell repertoires in COVID-19. The table came from immunoSEQ multiplex PCR; TCRdb's copy has only in-frame clones and leaves some out. This sample has 250,000 or so clones, with more than 70% found just once. The material sequenced was peripheral blood. These receptor sequences come from a woman in her 40s who had recovered from COVID-19. Both conserved end residues are part of each CDR3. D genes are given only for firm matches. Clone size is given for some rows only: seen once, a few or many times, or a class if the clone is expanded.

v_gene: TRBV24-1
d_gene: NA
abundance: NA
j_gene: TRBJ1-2
CDR3aa: CATSPVGGATGGYTF
CDR3nt: TGTGCCACCAGTCCCGTGGGGGGGGCTACGGGAGGCTACACCTTC

v_gene: TRBV7-9
d_gene: NA
abundance: NA
j_gene: TRBJ2-1
CDR3aa: CASSRPGTHNNEQFF
CDR3nt: TGTGCCAGCAGCCGACCCGGGACTCACAACAATGAGCAGTTCTTC

v_gene: TRBV12-3/TRBV12-4
d_gene: NA
abundance: once
j_gene: TRBJ1-1
CDR3aa: CASSFWQGEAFF
CDR3nt: TGTGCCAGCAGTTTTTGGCAGGGTGAAGCTTTCTTT

v_gene: TRBV7-8
d_gene: NA
abundance: NA
j_gene: TRBJ2-7
CDR3aa: CASSLVMASYEQYF
CDR3nt: TGTGCCAGCAGCTTAGTCATGGCCTCCTACGAGCAGTACTTC

v_gene: TRBV18
d_gene: NA
abundance: NA
j_gene: TRBJ2-1
CDR3aa: CASSLTGTPMGNEQFF
CDR3nt: TGTGCCAGCTCACTCACCGGGACACCCATGGGGAATGAGCAGTTCTTC

v_gene: TRBV3-1/TRBV3-2
d_gene: NA
abundance: NA
j_gene: TRBJ2-3
CDR3aa: CASSQDYPGSTDTQYF
CDR3nt: TGTGCCAGCAGCCAAGACTACCCAGGGAGCACAGATACGCAGTATTTT

v_gene: TRBV5-4
d_gene: NA
abundance: NA
j_gene: TRBJ1-6
CDR3aa: CASSSRGISPLHF
CDR3nt: TGTGCCAGCAGCTCCAGGGGAATCTCACCCCTCCACTTT

v_gene: TRBV29-1
d_gene: TRBD2
abundance: NA
j_gene: TRBJ2-5
CDR3aa: CSVVKTSGRLVETQYF
CDR3nt: TGCAGCGTTGTGAAGACTAGCGGGAGGTTGGTAGAGACCCAGTACTTC

v_gene: TRBV19
d_gene: NA
abundance: NA
j_gene: TRBJ2-4
CDR3aa: CAPGRGPLAKNIQYF
CDR3nt: TGTGCCCCCGGGCGGGGGCCCCTAGCCAAAAACATTCAGTACTTC

v_gene: TRBV5-1
d_gene: NA
abundance: NA
j_gene: TRBJ2-1
CDR3aa: CASSRTGLREQFF
CDR3nt: TGCGCCAGCAGCCGGACTGGGTTAAGAGAGCAGTTCTTC

v_gene: TRBV7-7
d_gene: NA
abundance: NA
j_gene: TRBJ2-3
CDR3aa: CASSLGSGSTDTQYF
CDR3nt: TGTGCTAGCAGCTTAGGGTCCGGGAGCACAGATACGCAGTATTTT

v_gene: TRBV6-2/TRBV6-3
d_gene: NA
abundance: once
j_gene: TRBJ2-1
CDR3aa: CASSYPSGQFF
CDR3nt: TGTGCCAGCAGTTACCCCTCCGGGCAGTTCTTC

v_gene: TRBV13
d_gene: NA
abundance: NA
j_gene: TRBJ2-1
CDR3aa: CASSRGGVSYNEQFF
CDR3nt: TGTGCCAGCAGCCGCGGGGGCGTCTCCTACAATGAGCAGTTCTTC

v_gene: TRBV5-8
d_gene: TRBD2
abundance: NA
j_gene: TRBJ2-1
CDR3aa: CASSFMGLAGNEQFF
CDR3nt: TGTGCCAGCAGCTTTATGGGACTAGCCGGGAATGAGCAGTTCTTC

v_gene: TRBV28
d_gene: NA
abundance: once
j_gene: TRBJ2-5
CDR3aa: CASSFQSGPQETQYF
CDR3nt: TGTGCCAGCAGTTTCCAGAGCGGCCCGCAAGAGACCCAGTACTTC

v_gene: TRBV24-1
d_gene: NA
abundance: NA
j_gene: TRBJ1-4
CDR3aa: CATSDPPNEKLFF
CDR3nt: TGTGCCACCAGTGACCCCCCGAATGAAAAACTGTTTTTT

v_gene: TRBV20-1
d_gene: NA
abundance: NA
j_gene: TRBJ2-1
CDR3aa: CSARDLFEQFF
CDR3nt: TGCAGTGCTAGAGATCTTTTTGAGCAGTTCTTC

v_gene: TRBV6-5
d_gene: TRBD2
abundance: once
j_gene: TRBJ2-7
CDR3aa: CASSYGAGGPYEQYF
CDR3nt: TGTGCCAGCAGTTACGGCGCGGGAGGCCCCTACGAGCAGTACTTC

v_gene: TRBV27
d_gene: TRBD2
abundance: NA
j_gene: TRBJ2-3
CDR3aa: CASSPGRESGIDTQYF
CDR3nt: TGTGCCAGCAGTCCGGGGCGGGAGTCTGGTATAGATACGCAGTATTTT

v_gene: TRBV6-5
d_gene: NA
abundance: NA
j_gene: TRBJ1-6
CDR3aa: CASTPGGGNSPLHF
CDR3nt: TGTGCCAGCACCCCCGGGGGAGGGAATTCACCCCTCCACTTT

v_gene: TRBV10-3
d_gene: TRBD2
abundance: NA
j_gene: TRBJ2-7
CDR3aa: CAIKGTSGSYEQYF
CDR3nt: TGTGCCATCAAGGGGACTAGCGGGAGCTACGAGCAGTACTTC

v_gene: TRBV11-3
d_gene: TRBD2
abundance: NA
j_gene: TRBJ2-2
CDR3aa: CASSLGLAGVGGELFF
CDR3nt: TGTGCCAGCAGCTTAGGACTAGCGGGAGTTGGCGGGGAGCTGTTTTTT

v_gene: TRBV12-3/TRBV12-4
d_gene: TRBD1
abundance: NA
j_gene: TRBJ2-3
CDR3aa: CASSLTWDRGYF
CDR3nt: TGTGCCAGCAGTTTAACGTGGGACAGGGGGTATTTT

v_gene: TRBV20-1
d_gene: NA
abundance: NA
j_gene: TRBJ2-1
CDR3aa: CSASGASRRNEQFF
CDR3nt: TGCAGTGCTAGTGGGGCTAGCCGCCGCAATGAGCAGTTCTTC

v_gene: TRBV6-1
d_gene: NA
abundance: once
j_gene: TRBJ1-5
CDR3aa: CASSEGQNQPQRF
CDR3nt: TGTGCCAGCAGTGAAGGACAGAATCAGCCCCAGCGTTTT

v_gene: TRBV7-2
d_gene: TRBD1
abundance: NA
j_gene: TRBJ1-2
CDR3aa: CASSPRASAGGGGGGYTF
CDR3nt: TGTGCCAGCAGCCCCAGGGCCTCTGCAGGGGGCGGGGGAGGTGGCTACACCTTC

v_gene: TRBV20-1
d_gene: NA
abundance: NA
j_gene: TRBJ2-7
CDR3aa: CSVPQGWEQYF
CDR3nt: TGCAGCGTCCCCCAGGGCTGGGAGCAGTACTTC

v_gene: TRBV18
d_gene: NA
abundance: NA
j_gene: TRBJ1-1
CDR3aa: CASSPLGVNTEAFF
CDR3nt: TGTGCCAGCTCACCCCTCGGGGTGAACACTGAAGCTTTCTTT

v_gene: TRBV12-3/TRBV12-4
d_gene: TRBD2
abundance: NA
j_gene: TRBJ2-1
CDR3aa: CASRESGRVEQFF
CDR3nt: TGTGCCAGCAGAGAAAGCGGGAGGGTTGAGCAGTTCTTC

v_gene: TRBV27
d_gene: NA
abundance: NA
j_gene: TRBJ2-7
CDR3aa: CASSTGSGPLREQYF
CDR3nt: TGTGCCAGCAGCACCGGCAGCGGGCCCCTCCGCGAGCAGTACTTC

v_gene: TRBV11-2
d_gene: NA
abundance: NA
j_gene: TRBJ2-5
CDR3aa: CASTPGGGTAPHPYF
CDR3nt: TGTGCCAGCACCCCGGGGGGCGGGACGGCCCCCCACCCGTACTTC

v_gene: TRBV2
d_gene: TRBD1
abundance: NA
j_gene: TRBJ2-7
CDR3aa: CASITRDRGVNEQYF
CDR3nt: TGTGCCAGCATCACCCGGGACAGGGGCGTCAACGAGCAGTACTTC

v_gene: TRBV7-2
d_gene: TRBD2
abundance: NA
j_gene: TRBJ2-2
CDR3aa: CASSSALAGAGELFF
CDR3nt: TGTGCCAGCAGCTCGGCCCTAGCGGGGGCGGGGGAGCTGTTTTTT

v_gene: TRBV7-2
d_gene: NA
abundance: few
j_gene: TRBJ1-2
CDR3aa: CASSPGSVNGYTF
CDR3nt: TGTGCCAGCAGCCCGGGGTCGGTCAATGGCTACACCTTC

v_gene: TRBV20-1
d_gene: TRBD2
abundance: NA
j_gene: TRBJ2-7
CDR3aa: CSASRSSGRAGEQYF
CDR3nt: TGCAGTGCTAGTAGGTCGAGCGGGAGGGCCGGGGAGCAGTACTTC

v_gene: TRBV19
d_gene: NA
abundance: NA
j_gene: TRBJ1-5
CDR3aa: CASAGGQGRNQPQHF
CDR3nt: TGTGCCAGCGCGGGGGGGCAGGGGCGCAATCAGCCCCAGCATTTT